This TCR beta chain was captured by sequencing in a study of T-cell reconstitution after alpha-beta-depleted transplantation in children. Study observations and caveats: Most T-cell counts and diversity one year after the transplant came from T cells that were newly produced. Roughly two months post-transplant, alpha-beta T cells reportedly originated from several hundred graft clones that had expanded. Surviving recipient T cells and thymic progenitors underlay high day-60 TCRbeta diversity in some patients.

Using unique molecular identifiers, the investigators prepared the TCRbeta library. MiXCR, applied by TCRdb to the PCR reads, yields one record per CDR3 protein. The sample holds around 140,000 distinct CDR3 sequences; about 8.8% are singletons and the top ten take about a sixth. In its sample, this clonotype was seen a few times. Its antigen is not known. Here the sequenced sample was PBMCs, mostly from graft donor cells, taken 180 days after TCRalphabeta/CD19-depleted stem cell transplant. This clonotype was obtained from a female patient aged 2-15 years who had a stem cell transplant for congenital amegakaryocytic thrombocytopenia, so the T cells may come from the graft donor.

As DNA, the CDR3 is TGTGCCAGCTTACCCCCCGGGACAGGACGTTCCTCTAGCACAGATACGCAGTATTTT. Translated: CASLPPGTGRSSSTDTQYF. J is TRBJ2-3 and V is TRBV28; 8 nucleotides align to TRBD1. V lost 8 bases, J lost 0 bases, and 19 bases stayed unmatched. Germline V lookup: CDR1 MDHEN, CDR2 SYDVKM. The CDR3 extends over 19 amino acids.